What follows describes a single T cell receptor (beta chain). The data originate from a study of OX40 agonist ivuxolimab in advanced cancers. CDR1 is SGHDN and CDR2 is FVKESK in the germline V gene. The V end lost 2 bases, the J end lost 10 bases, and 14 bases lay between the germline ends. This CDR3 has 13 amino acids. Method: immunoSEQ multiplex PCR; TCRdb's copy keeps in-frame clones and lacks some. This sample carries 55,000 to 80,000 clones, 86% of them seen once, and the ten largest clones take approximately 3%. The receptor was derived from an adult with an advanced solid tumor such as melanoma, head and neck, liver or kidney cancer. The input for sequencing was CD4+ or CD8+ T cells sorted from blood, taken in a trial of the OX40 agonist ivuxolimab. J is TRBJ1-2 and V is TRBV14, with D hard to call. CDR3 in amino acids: CASSQPPSVDYTF. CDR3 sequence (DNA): TGTGCCAGCAGCCAACCCCCGTCAGTGGACTACACCTTC.